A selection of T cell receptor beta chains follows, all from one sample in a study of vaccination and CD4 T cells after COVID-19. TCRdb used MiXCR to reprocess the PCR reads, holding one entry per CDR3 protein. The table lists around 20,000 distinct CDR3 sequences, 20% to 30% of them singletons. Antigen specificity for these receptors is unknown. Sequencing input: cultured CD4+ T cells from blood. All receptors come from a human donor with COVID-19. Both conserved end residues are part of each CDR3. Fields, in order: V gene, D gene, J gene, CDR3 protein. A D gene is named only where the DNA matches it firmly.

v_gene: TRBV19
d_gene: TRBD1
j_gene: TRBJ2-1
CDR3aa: CASSQGQGAWNEQIF

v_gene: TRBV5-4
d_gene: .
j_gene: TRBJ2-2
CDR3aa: CASSPQPGVTGELFF

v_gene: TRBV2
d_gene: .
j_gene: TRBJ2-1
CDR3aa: CASSGALETEQFF

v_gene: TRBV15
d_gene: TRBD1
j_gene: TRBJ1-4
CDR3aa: CATSTGQGNEKLFF

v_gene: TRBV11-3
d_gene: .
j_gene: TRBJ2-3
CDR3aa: CASSLESGSTDTQYF

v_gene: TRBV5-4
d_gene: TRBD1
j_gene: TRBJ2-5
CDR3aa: CASSPTGGVETQYF

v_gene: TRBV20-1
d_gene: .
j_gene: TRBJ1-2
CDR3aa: CSARLRERINGYTF

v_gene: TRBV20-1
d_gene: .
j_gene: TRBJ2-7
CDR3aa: CSARDRQQSSYEQYF

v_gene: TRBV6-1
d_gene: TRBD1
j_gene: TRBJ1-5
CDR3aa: CASLGQGYQPQHF

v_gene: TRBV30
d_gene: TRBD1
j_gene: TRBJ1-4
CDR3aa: CAWSGGTGEKLFF

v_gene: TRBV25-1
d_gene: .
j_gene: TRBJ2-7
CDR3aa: CASREGNEQYF

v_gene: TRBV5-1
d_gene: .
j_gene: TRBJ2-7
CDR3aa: CASSLGLVYEQYF

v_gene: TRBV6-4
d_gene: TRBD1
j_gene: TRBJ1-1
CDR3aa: CASYGTGESQATEAFF

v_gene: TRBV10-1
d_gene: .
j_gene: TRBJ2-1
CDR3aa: CASSDGAGSYNEQFF

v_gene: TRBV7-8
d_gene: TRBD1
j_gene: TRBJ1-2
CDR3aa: CASSLAGTEGYGYTF

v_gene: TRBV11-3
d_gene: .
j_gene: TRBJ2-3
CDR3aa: CASSPQSTQYF

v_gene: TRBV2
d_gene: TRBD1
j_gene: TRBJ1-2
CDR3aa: CASRPRGQALYGYTF

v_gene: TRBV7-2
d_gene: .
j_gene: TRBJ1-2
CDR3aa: CASSLVAGGKAYGYTF

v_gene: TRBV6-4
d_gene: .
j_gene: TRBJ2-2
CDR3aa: CASSLQGGNTGELFF

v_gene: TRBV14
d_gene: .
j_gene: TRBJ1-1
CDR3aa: CASSQQINTEAFF

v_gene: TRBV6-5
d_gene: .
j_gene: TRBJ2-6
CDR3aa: CASSYPGRGSVLTF

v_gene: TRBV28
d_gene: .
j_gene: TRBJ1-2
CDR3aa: CASNPVGADGYTF

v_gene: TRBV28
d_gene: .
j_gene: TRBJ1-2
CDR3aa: CASSLVSYGYTF

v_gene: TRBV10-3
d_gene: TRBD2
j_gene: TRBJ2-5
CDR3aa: CAISERGLAGRETQYF

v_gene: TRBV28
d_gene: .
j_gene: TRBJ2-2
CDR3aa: CASSPGGLNTGELFF

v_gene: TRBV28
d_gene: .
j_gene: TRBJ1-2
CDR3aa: CASSLSGNYGYTF

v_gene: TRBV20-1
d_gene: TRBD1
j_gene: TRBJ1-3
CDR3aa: CSADREATGNTIYF

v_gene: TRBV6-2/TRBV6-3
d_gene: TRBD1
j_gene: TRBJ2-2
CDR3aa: CASRRQGPRTGELFF

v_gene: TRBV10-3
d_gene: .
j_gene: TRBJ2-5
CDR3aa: CAISSRKETQYF

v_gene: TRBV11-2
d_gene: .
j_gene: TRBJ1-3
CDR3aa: CASSPTNSGNTIYF

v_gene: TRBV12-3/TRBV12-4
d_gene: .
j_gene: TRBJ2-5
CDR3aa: CASSFRGQETQYF

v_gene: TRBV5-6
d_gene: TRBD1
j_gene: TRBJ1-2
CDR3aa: CASSLLQGNYGYTF

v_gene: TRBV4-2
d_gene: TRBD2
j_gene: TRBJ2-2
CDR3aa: CASSQESAGGPTGELFF

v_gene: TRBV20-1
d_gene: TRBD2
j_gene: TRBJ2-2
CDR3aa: CSATTFASGGTGELFF